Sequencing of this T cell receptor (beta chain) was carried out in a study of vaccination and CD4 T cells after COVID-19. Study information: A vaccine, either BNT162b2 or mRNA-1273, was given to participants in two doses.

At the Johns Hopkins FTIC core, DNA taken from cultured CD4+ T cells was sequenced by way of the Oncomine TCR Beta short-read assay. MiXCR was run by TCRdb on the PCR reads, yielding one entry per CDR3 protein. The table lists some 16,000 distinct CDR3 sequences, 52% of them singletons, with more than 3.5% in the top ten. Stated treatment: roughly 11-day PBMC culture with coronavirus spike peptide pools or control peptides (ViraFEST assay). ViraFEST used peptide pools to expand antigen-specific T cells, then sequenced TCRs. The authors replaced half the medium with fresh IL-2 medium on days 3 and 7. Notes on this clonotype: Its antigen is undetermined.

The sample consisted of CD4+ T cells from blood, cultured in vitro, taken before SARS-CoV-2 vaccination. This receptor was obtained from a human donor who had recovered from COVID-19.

Written as DNA, the CDR3 is TGTGCCAGCAGTCCACGGACTCCCCTCATCTACGAGCAGTACTTC. The encoded protein is CASSPRTPLIYEQYF. V and J are TRBV12-3 or TRBV12-4 and TRBJ2-7, with a tentative D call TRBD2 (5 bases). The CDR3 spans 15 residues. The V gene lost 5 bases and the J gene lost 3 bases, with 17 bases spanning the gap.